Following are 30 T cell receptor beta chains from one sample sequenced in a study of resident and recirculating memory T cells in vitiligo (dated 2018 in TCRdb). Receptor libraries were prepared by the immunoSEQ multiplex PCR assay. This is the immuneACCESS table as TCRdb keeps it, with only in-frame sequences that have V and J called. A part of the clones is gone; compared with another copy, unresolved V genes explain less than half, and the rest is unexplained. Across this sample there are around 76,000 clones, with approximately 91% seen only once. The top ten constitute less than 5.5% of the sample. Sequencing was carried out using blood. The receptors come from a male donor with vitiligo.

Written as DNA, the CDR3 is TGCGCCAGCAGCCAGGAGTCAGGGGGCAATCAGCCCCAGCATTTT. This translates into CASSQESGGNQPQHF. The gene calls are TRBV4-3 and TRBJ1-5, with D possibly TRBD1 on 6 matching bases. Trimming shortened V by 3 bases and J by 2 bases, and 11 bases separated the two germline ends. CDR1 and CDR2 from the germline V gene are LGHNA and YSLEER. The CDR3 extends over 15 amino acids.

The rearrangement uses TRBV6-4 and TRBJ2-2; no reliable D call. In germline, CDR1 is MRHNA, CDR2 SNTAGT. Trimming shortened V by 3 bases and J by 3 bases, and 8 bases separated the two germline ends. The CDR3 runs 14 residues. The CDR3 reads CASSEMSHTGELFF. CDR3 coding DNA: TGTGCCAGCAGTGAAATGTCTCACACCGGGGAGCTGTTTTTT.

The chain recombines TRBV9 with TRBJ1-5, with D possibly being TRBD1 (5 bases). Trimming removed 4 bases from V and 7 bases from J, with 15 bases in between. In germline, CDR1 is SGDLS, CDR2 YYNGEE. This CDR3 has 14 amino acids. This CDR3 reads CASSPGAGSQPQHF. The CDR3 DNA is TGTGCCAGCAGCCCCGGGGCGGGGAGCCAGCCCCAGCATTTT.

This sequence joins TRBV28 and TRBJ2-7; the match to TRBD1 covers 8 bases. V was pared by 8 bases and J by 5 bases, with 11 bases of the junction left unmatched. Germline V gene data show CDR1 as MDHEN and CDR2 as SYDVKM. This CDR3 comprises 14 residues. The CDR3 coding sequence is TGTGCCAGCTCCCCTGACAGGGGCGGTAACGAGCAGTACTTC. Amino acids: CASSPDRGGNEQYF.

The chain has TRBV29-1 and TRBJ2-3; 12 bases agree with TRBD2. Trimming took 2 bases from V and 4 from J; bases not matched to a gene: 10. The CDR3 has 17 amino acids. Germline CDR1 reads SQVTM; CDR2 reads ANQGSEA. CDR3 amino acids: CSVERVRLAGVSDTQYF. CDR3 bases: TGCAGCGTTGAAAGGGTTCGACTAGCGGGGGTTTCAGATACGCAGTATTTT.

This chain joins TRBV6-1 and TRBJ1-2; a possible D gene is TRBD1 (6 bases). V was clipped by 7 bases and J by 3 bases, with 18 bases between them. Germline V gene data show CDR1 as MNHNS and CDR2 as SASEGT. This CDR3 region has 15 residues. CDR3 nucleotide sequence: TGTGCCAGCATGCTTCGAGAAAAGGGGGACTATGGCTACACCTTC. This gives the protein CASMLREKGDYGYTF.

This chain links TRBV4-1 with TRBJ2-1; TRBD2 matches 12 bases. This CDR3 region has 16 residues. Germline CDR1 reads MGHRA; CDR2 reads YSYEKL. Trimming cost V 0 bases and J 7 bases; bases outside gene matches: 4. The CDR3 protein is CASSQEGLAGGNEQFF. The CDR3 nucleotides read TGCGCCAGCAGCCAAGAAGGGCTAGCGGGGGGGAATGAGCAGTTCTTC.

The sample holds one count of this clone. V is TRBV7-9 and J is TRBJ2-2; D not resolved. The length of the CDR3 is 12 residues. CDR1 is SEHNR, CDR2 FQNEAQ, per germline (reference sequence). Between the trimmed V and J ends, which lost 3 bases and 7 bases, there was a span of 6 bases. The CDR3 loop is CASSFPGGELFF. CDR3 coding DNA: TGTGCCAGCAGCTTCCCAGGCGGGGAGCTGTTTTTT.

J is TRBJ2-1 and V is TRBV11-3; maybe TRBD1 (5 bases). V was pared by 1 base and J by 4 bases, with 5 bases between. Germline CDR1 reads SGHNT; CDR2 reads YENEEA. This CDR3 spans 13 amino acids. The DNA of the CDR3 is TGTGCCAGCAGCTTAGGACAGTACAATGAGCAGTTCTTC. Protein: CASSLGQYNEQFF.

The chain recombines TRBV5-1 with TRBJ2-5; the match to TRBD2 covers 11 bases. The CDR3 consists of 15 residues. Trimming took 3 bases from V and 5 from J; bases not matched to a gene: 6. The germline V gene encodes CDR1 SGHRS and CDR2 YFSETQ. The CDR3 region has the DNA TGCGCCAGCAGCTCAACTAGCGGGGGAGTGGAGACCCAGTACTTC. The encoded protein is CASSSTSGGVETQYF.

The chain carries TRBV9 and TRBJ1-5; D might be TRBD1 (5 bases). The CDR3 is made up of 14 amino acids. Germline V gene sequence: CDR1 SGDLS, CDR2 YYNGEE. Trimming took off 3 bases at V and 5 bases at J, with 12 bases between the two ends. The CDR3 nucleotides are TGTGCCAGCAGCGGTGGGGGGTGGGATCAGCCCCAGCATTTT. Protein product: CASSGGGWDQPQHF.

This clone was detected only a few times. This rearrangement joins TRBV5-4 to TRBJ1-4; TRBD1 is a possible D gene (5 bases). Germline CDR1 SGHNT, CDR2 YYREEE (reference sequence). V lost 0 bases to trimming and J lost 4 bases, with 10 bases between them. This CDR3 region has 15 residues. In DNA form, the CDR3 reads TGTGCCAGCAGCTTGGGGGGGGGATTTAATGAAAAACTGTTTTTT. Its protein is CASSLGGGFNEKLFF.

The V call is TRBV4-3, the J call TRBJ1-4; D might be TRBD1 (6 bases). CDR1 is LGHNA and CDR2 is YSLEER in the germline V gene. V was pared by 2 bases and J by 6 bases, with 16 bases between. The CDR3 runs to 16 residues. The CDR3 region has the DNA TGCGCCAGCAGCCAATTCAAACAGGGATCCTATGAAAAACTGTTTTTT. It yields the protein CASSQFKQGSYEKLFF.

V usage is TRBV2 and J usage is TRBJ1-2, with D maybe TRBD1 (5 bases). CDR3 length: 15 amino acids. V lost 7 bases and J lost 8, with 23 bases in between. CDR1 is SNHLY and CDR2 is FYNNEI in the germline V gene. CDR3: CASTMKGTNMGGYTF. CDR3 nucleotides: TGTGCCAGCACGATGAAGGGGACTAACATGGGGGGCTACACCTTC. The complete variable domain, with remaining parts taken from reference TRBV2 and TRBJ1-2, reads EPEVTQTPSHQVTQMGQEVILRCVPISNHLYFYWYRQILGQKVEFLVSFYNNEISEKSEIFDDQFSVERPDGSNFTLKIRSTKLEDSAMYFCASTMKGTNMGGYTFGSGTRLTVV.

This clone was seen only a few times. This chain uses TRBV4-2 with TRBJ1-1, with D tentatively TRBD1 (5 bases). Trimming took off 0 bases at V and 3 bases at J, with 5 bases between the two ends. This CDR3 has 13 residues. In germline, CDR1 is LGHNA, CDR2 YNFKEQ. For the CDR3, the DNA is TGTGCCAGCAGCCAAGACAGGGACACTGAAGCTTTCTTT. Amino acids: CASSQDRDTEAFF.

The gene calls are TRBV4-2 and TRBJ1-5; the match to TRBD1 covers 7 bases. The CDR3 loop spans 19 amino acids. Per germline, CDR1 LGHNA and CDR2 YNFKEQ. Trimming removed 2 bases from V and 0 bases from J; junction bases left unmatched: 13. CDR3 loop: CASSQSDRVGPYSNQPQHF. The CDR3 DNA reads TGTGCCAGCAGCCAATCAGACAGGGTCGGACCTTATAGCAATCAGCCCCAGCATTTT.

The gene calls are TRBV10-1 and TRBJ2-5, with 8 bases matching TRBD1. Losses at the gene ends were 6 bases for V and 1 base for J; bases not matched to a gene: 7. The CDR3 contains 15 residues. Germline V gives CDR1 WNHNN, CDR2 SYGVQD (reference sequence). This chain's CDR3 is CASRRRDRPQETQYF. CDR3 bases: TGCGCCAGCAGGAGACGGGACAGGCCCCAAGAGACCCAGTACTTC.

This chain uses TRBV9 with TRBJ1-2, with D uncertain. The CDR3 consists of 12 residues. Germline V gene data show CDR1 as SGDLS and CDR2 as YYNGEE. With 3 bases removed from V and 3 bases from J, the gap between germline ends came to 6 bases. The CDR3 bases are TGTGCCAGCAGCGACAATTACTATGGCTACACCTTC. Its protein product is CASSDNYYGYTF.

The rearrangement joins TRBV5-4 to TRBJ2-7; 8 bases fit TRBD1. Looked up from germline, CDR1 is SGHNT and CDR2 is YYREEE (reference sequence). This CDR3 has 14 amino acids. V lost 4 bases to trimming and J lost 6 bases; unmatched junction nucleotides: 9. CDR3 DNA sequence: TGTGCCAGCAGCCGCAAGGACAGGGTGTTCGAGCAGTACTTC. Protein product: CASSRKDRVFEQYF.

This chain links TRBV5-1 with TRBJ1-2, with D uncertain. This CDR3 has 15 amino acids. Trimming removed 0 bases at V and 6 bases at J, with 15 bases between. CDR1 and CDR2 from the germline V gene are SGHRS and YFSETQ. CDR3 sequence reads: CASSLGETPSNGYTF. CDR3 bases: TGCGCCAGCAGCTTGGGGGAGACTCCCTCGAATGGCTACACCTTC.

The J gene is TRBJ2-7, the V gene TRBV14; 12 bases fit TRBD1. CDR3 length: 16 amino acids. V dropped 4 bases and J dropped 6; count of bases not matched to a gene: 10. Germline CDR1 SGHDN, CDR2 FVKESK. Written as DNA, the CDR3 is TGTGCCAGCAGCCCCCGGGGACAGGGGGCGGGCATCGAGCAGTACTTC. This translates into CASSPRGQGAGIEQYF.

This chain connects TRBV12-5 to TRBJ2-3, with D hard to call. V was shortened by 5 bases and J by 3 bases, with 18 bases between the two germline ends. The CDR3 runs 16 residues. Germline CDR1 and CDR2: LGHNT and FRNRAP. Here the CDR3 DNA reads TGTGCTAGTGGTCTACTTTTTCACCAGGTTACAGATACGCAGTATTTT. Protein sequence: CASGLLFHQVTDTQYF.

V is TRBV4-1 and J is TRBJ2-5; D gene ambiguous. This CDR3 is 12 amino acids long. CDR1 is MGHRA and CDR2 is YSYEKL in the germline V gene. Trimming took off 2 bases at V and 5 bases at J, with 6 bases between the two ends. The CDR3 DNA follows: TGCGCCAGCAGCCAACCCCGGGAGACCCAGTACTTC. Translation gives CASSQPRETQYF.

The rearrangement links TRBV19 to TRBJ2-2, with D possibly TRBD2 on 6 matching bases. Trimming shortened V by 5 bases and J by 4 bases, and 20 bases separated the two germline ends. Germline-derived CDR1 and CDR2 are LNHDA and SQIVND (reference sequence). This CDR3 spans 17 amino acids. DNA for the CDR3: TGTGCCAGTAGTCTGGAGCGGGCTTACGAAGTCACCGGGGAGCTGTTTTTT. Translated, it gives CASSLERAYEVTGELFF.

The chain joins TRBV5-1 to TRBJ2-6; TRBD1 matches at 8 bases. J was trimmed by 0 bases and V by 4 bases; bases with no gene match: 3. The CDR3 totals 16 residues. The V gene's germline CDR1 is SGHRS and CDR2 YFSETQ. Here the CDR3 DNA reads TGCGCCAGCAGCATAACAGGGGGCTCTGGGGCCAACGTCCTGACTTTC. Translated, it gives CASSITGGSGANVLTF.

J is TRBJ2-1 and V is TRBV6-1; 8 nucleotides agree with TRBD1. The CDR3 loop spans 14 amino acids. Germline V lookup: CDR1 MNHNS, CDR2 SASEGT. With 6 bases clipped from V and 4 bases from J, the junction kept 5 bases outside the gene matches. The CDR3 nucleotides read TGTGCCAGCAGGGCGGGACAGGAGTACAATGAGCAGTTCTTC. The encoded protein is CASRAGQEYNEQFF.

J is TRBJ1-2 and V is TRBV28; TRBD1 aligns across 9 bases. Germline CDR1 reads MDHEN; CDR2 reads SYDVKM. With V trimmed by 5 bases and J by 8 bases, 6 bases remained unmatched. The CDR3 runs to 13 residues. The CDR3 nucleotides are TGTGCCAGCAGTGGGGGACAGGGTGAAGGCTACACCTTC. Its translation: CASSGGQGEGYTF.

This clone was detected a few times. The chain employs TRBV7-9 and TRBJ1-1; D is unresolved. The germline CDR1 and CDR2 sequences are SEHNR and FQNEAQ (reference sequence). Deletions cut 3 bases from V and 1 base from J, with 6 bases between. The CDR3 consists of 13 residues. CDR3 DNA: TGTGCCAGCAGCTTTACATCGAACACTGAAGCTTTCTTT. Protein sequence: CASSFTSNTEAFF.

The V and J genes are TRBV5-8 and TRBJ1-6, with 9 bases matching TRBD1. The germline CDR1 and CDR2 sequences are SGHTS and YDEGEE. The CDR3 contains 18 residues. With 0 bases clipped from V and 7 bases from J, the junction kept 11 bases outside the gene matches. As DNA, the CDR3 is TGTGCCAGCAGCTTGGAAGGTCCTACCGGGACAGGGAATTCACCCCTCCACTTT. It specifies CASSLEGPTGTGNSPLHF. The whole variable domain, filled in from reference TRBV5-8 and TRBJ1-6, reads EAGVTQSPTHLIKTRGQQATLRCSPISGHTSVYWYQQALGLGLQFLLWYDEGEERNRGNFPPRFSGRQFPNYSSELNVNALELEDSALYLCASSLEGPTGTGNSPLHFGNGTRLTVT.

The CDR3 region has the DNA TGTGCCAGCTCACCATCGGAGGGCAGCTCCTACGAGCAGTACTTC. Translation: CASSPSEGSSYEQYF. This sequence joins TRBV18 and TRBJ2-7; a possible D gene is TRBD2 (6 bases). The germline gives CDR1 KGHSH, CDR2 LQKENI. The CDR3 length is 15 residues. Trimming left V 2 bases short and J 0 bases short, with 11 bases between.